A single sample gave rise to the 6 T cell receptor beta chains below, sequenced in a study of blood T cell repertoires in COVID-19. Only in-frame clones appear in the TCRdb table, and some are missing; sequencing was by immunoSEQ multiplex PCR. The data contain 130,000 or so clones, 85% to 90% of them singletons. The sequencing sample was made of peripheral blood. These receptors were obtained from a human donor in a cohort sampled during active COVID-19.

J is TRBJ2-5 and V is TRBV14, with TRBD2 identical over 8 bases. After removal of 2 bases from V and 8 bases from J, the junction contained 10 bases not matched to a gene. The CDR3 contains 15 residues. Germline V gene lookup returns CDR1 SGHDN and CDR2 FVKESK. CDR3 region: CASSQFTGTSITQYF. DNA for the CDR3: TGTGCCAGCAGCCAATTTACCGGGACTAGTATCACCCAGTACTTC.

The V gene is TRBV12-3 or TRBV12-4, the J gene TRBJ1-2; unclear D gene. Trimming shortened V by 6 bases and J by 2 bases, and 10 bases separated the two germline ends. CDR3 length: 13 residues. The CDR3 reads CASSLTLNYGYTF. The CDR3 bases are TGTGCCAGCAGCTTAACACTAAACTATGGCTACACCTTC.

The J gene is TRBJ1-2, the V gene TRBV6-6; D is unresolved. The CDR3 consists of 11 residues. From germline, CDR1 is MNHNY and CDR2 SVGAGI (reference sequence). The V and J ends lost 0 bases and 10 bases respectively, with 6 bases between them. The CDR3 DNA reads TGTGCCAGCAGTTACTCTGGAGACTACACCTTC. Translation gives CASSYSGDYTF.

The chain is built from TRBV5-1 and TRBJ2-5; 9 bases are shared with TRBD2. Germline values: CDR1 SGHRS, CDR2 YFSETQ. Trimming cost V 6 bases and J 1 base; bases outside gene matches: 7. The CDR3 is made up of 15 amino acids. CDR3 DNA: TGCGCCAGCATTCTTGGCGGGGGGGCCCAAGAGACCCAGTACTTC. Its protein product is CASILGGGAQETQYF.

The genes are TRBV5-6 and TRBJ2-1; 13 bases map to TRBD2. The CDR3 length is 18 residues. The V segment lost 8 bases and the J segment 3 bases; nucleotides outside the gene matches: 14. Per germline, CDR1 SGHDT and CDR2 YYEEEE. The CDR3 is CASGPWTSGSLSYNEQFF. CDR3 in DNA: TGTGCCAGTGGCCCCTGGACTAGCGGGAGTCTTAGCTACAATGAGCAGTTCTTC. Using reference TRBV5-6 and TRBJ2-1 for the parts outside the CDR3, the full variable domain is DAGVTQSPTHLIKTRGQQVTLRCSPKSGHDTVSWYQQALGQGPQFIFQYYEEEERQRGNFPDRFSGHQFPNYSSELNVNALLLGDSALYLCASGPWTSGSLSYNEQFFGPGTRLTVL.

The J gene is TRBJ1-3, the V gene TRBV19; 7 bases map to TRBD1. The V segment lost 7 bases and the J segment 0 bases; nucleotides outside the gene matches: 15. Germline assignment: CDR1 LNHDA and CDR2 SQIVND (reference sequence). This CDR3 is built from 18 residues. The CDR3 DNA follows: TGTGCCAGTACTCCTACCCCAGGGGGTGATTTCTCTGGAAACACCATATATTTT. Protein: CASTPTPGGDFSGNTIYF.